This T cell receptor (beta chain) was observed in a study of CD4 T cells in relation to SARS-CoV-2 and coronaviruses. Whole-study results and caveats: Compared with monoreactive clones, crossreactive clones showed significantly weaker SARS-CoV-2 expansion. In roughly 65% of donors, memory CD4+ clonotypes crossrecognized SARS-CoV-2 and at least one common cold coronavirus spike. Each donor contributed either pre-pandemic or post-infection samples, not both.

This clone was observed once. Its antigen remains unknown. The V end was cut by 6 bases, the J end by 6 bases, with 9 bases between. The CDR3 length is 12 residues. CDR1 and CDR2 from the germline V gene are MNHEY and SVGAGI. Profiled with immunoSEQ multiplex PCR; TCRdb holds only in-frame clones, not every one. Among some 60,000 clones listed, 92% were seen once. This chain links TRBV6-5 with TRBJ2-4; D unclear. Sequenced material: naive CD4+ T cells from PBMCs. This sample's subset: naive CD4+ T cells isolated by negative enrichment. This sequence was found in an adult with COVID-19. CDR3 sequence reads: CASSPAANIQYF. The CDR3 DNA is TGTGCCAGCAGCCCAGCCGCAAACATTCAGTACTTC.